The 21 T cell receptor beta chains below come from one sample, sequenced in a study of T-cell reconstitution after alpha-beta-depleted transplantation in children. Unique molecular identifiers featured in how the TCRbeta library was prepared. TCRdb passed the PCR reads through MiXCR, listing each CDR3 protein once. The sample consists of about 15,000 distinct CDR3 sequences, approximately 5.3% of them appearing once. The input for sequencing was PBMCs, taken before TCRalphabeta/CD19-depleted stem cell transplant. All receptors derive from a boy between 5 and 17 years old with acute lymphoblastic leukemia, due to receive a stem cell transplant.

There are many counts of this clonotype. CDR3 region: CATSLPGIGYEQYF. The CDR3 coding sequence is TGTGCCACCAGTTTACCCGGGATAGGCTACGAGCAGTACTTC. The chain joins TRBV15 to TRBJ2-7, with D tentatively TRBD2 (5 bases). The CDR3 totals 14 residues. Germline V lookup: CDR1 LNHNV, CDR2 YYDKDF (reference sequence). Trimming removed 6 bases from V and 3 bases from J, with 15 bases in between.

This clonotype was seen repeatedly, ten times or more. The chain combines TRBV18 with TRBJ1-2, with D possibly being TRBD1 (5 bases). The CDR3 runs to 14 residues. V lost 3 bases to trimming and J lost 8 bases, with 16 bases between them. Germline-derived CDR1 and CDR2 are KGHSH and LQKENI. For the CDR3, the DNA is TGTGCCAGCTCACCGTATTCAGGGAGAGAAGGCTACACCTTC. Its protein is CASSPYSGREGYTF.

This clonotype appeared many times. The chain employs TRBV4-3 and TRBJ2-2; 9 bases fit TRBD1. The trim removed 1 base at V and 5 bases at J, leaving 5 bases unmatched. The CDR3 loop spans 16 amino acids. Germline V gene data show CDR1 as LGHNA and CDR2 as YSLEER. The CDR3 DNA reads TGCGCCAGCAGCCAAGGGGACAGGGTTTGGACCGGGGAGCTGTTTTTT. Translation: CASSQGDRVWTGELFF.

This clonotype was recorded many times. The rearrangement joins TRBV6-1 to TRBJ1-5, with unresolved D. Germline V gene data show CDR1 as MNHNS and CDR2 as SASEGT. The CDR3 spans 14 residues. V was shortened by 6 bases and J by 6 bases, with 15 bases between the two germline ends. The CDR3 sequence is CASRKQFTSQPQHF. CDR3 in DNA: TGTGCCAGCAGGAAACAGTTTACTAGTCAGCCCCAGCATTTT.

This clonotype was observed at least ten times. The J gene is TRBJ1-1, the V gene TRBV20-1; possibly TRBD1 for D (5 bases). This CDR3 has 11 amino acids. CDR1 is DFQATT and CDR2 is SNEGSKA in the germline V gene (reference sequence). The CDR3 DNA reads TGCAGCCCTGAGACAGCACTTAGGGCTTTCTTT. This codes for CSPETALRAFF.

J is TRBJ2-7 and V is TRBV28; 9 bases agree with TRBD1. Germline values: CDR1 MDHEN, CDR2 SYDVKM. Unmatched junction bases numbered 13, after V lost 10 bases and J lost 6 bases. The CDR3 consists of 14 residues. In DNA form, the CDR3 reads TGTGCCATGGGCCCCCGGGACAGGGAATCCGAGCAGTACTTC. Translated: CAMGPRDRESEQYF.

At least ten counts were recorded for this clonotype. The V call is TRBV4-1, the J call TRBJ2-7; D might be TRBD1 (6 bases). The V end was cut by 3 bases, the J end by 3 bases, with 18 bases between. Per germline, CDR1 MGHRA and CDR2 YSYEKL. The CDR3 spans 16 residues. CDR3 DNA: TGCGCCAGCAGCCAGGCCCAAGGGGGAACGATCTACGAGCAGTACTTC. Its translation is CASSQAQGGTIYEQYF.

This clonotype was picked up many times. The chain carries TRBV11-2 and TRBJ2-5, with 15 bases fitting TRBD2. Germline V gene lookup returns CDR1 SGHAT and CDR2 FQNNGV. The CDR3 spans 18 residues. The J segment lost 2 bases and the V segment lost 2 bases, leaving 6 bases of the junction unmatched. The CDR3 DNA sequence: TGTGCCAGCAGCTTATTCCCCGGACTAGCGGGGGGGCAAGAGACCCAGTACTTC. It is translated as CASSLFPGLAGGQETQYF.

Relative to its sample, this clonotype is medium-sized. The chain carries TRBV29-1 and TRBJ2-1; maybe TRBD2 (5 bases). Germline CDR1 reads SQVTM; CDR2 reads ANQGSEA. CDR3 size: 12 residues. V was cut by 4 bases and J by 3 bases, with 7 bases left in between. CDR3 coding DNA: TGCAGCGTTGGAGGGTTCTACAATGAGCAGTTCTTC. Translating it yields CSVGGFYNEQFF.

The table lists this clonotype with many counts. The chain has TRBV20-1 and TRBJ1-2, with a tentative D call TRBD1 (5 bases). Trimming took off 1 base at V and 4 bases at J, with 10 bases between the two ends. From germline, CDR1 is DFQATT and CDR2 SNEGSKA (reference sequence). The CDR3 runs 13 residues. In nucleotides, the CDR3 is TGCAGTGCTAGAGTCCGGGACGGCTATGGCTACACCTTC. Translating it yields CSARVRDGYGYTF.

This clonotype has ten or more counts. This chain connects TRBV29-1 to TRBJ1-2, with 10 bases identical to TRBD1. The germline CDR1 and CDR2 sequences are SQVTM and ANQGSEA. The CDR3 is 12 amino acids. The trim removed 4 bases at V and 8 bases at J, leaving 4 bases unmatched. This CDR3 is CSVGGQGRGYTF. CDR3 nucleotide sequence: TGCAGCGTTGGGGGACAGGGGAGAGGCTACACCTTC.

By sample share, this clonotype is medium-sized. The gene calls are TRBV7-9 and TRBJ2-5, with 8 bases fitting TRBD1. Trimming removed 3 bases from V and 4 bases from J; junction bases left unmatched: 10. This CDR3 spans 16 amino acids. Germline V lookup: CDR1 SEHNR, CDR2 FQNEAQ (reference sequence). CDR3 DNA: TGTGCCAGCAGCTTCCGGACAGGGCTTGTCGGAGAGACCCAGTACTTC. Translating it yields CASSFRTGLVGETQYF.

At least ten counts were recorded for this clonotype. The V gene is TRBV28, the J gene TRBJ2-2, with D uncertain. V lost 6 bases to trimming and J lost 4 bases, with 15 bases between them. CDR3 length: 15 amino acids. CDR1 and CDR2 from the germline V gene are MDHEN and SYDVKM. The CDR3 DNA reads as TGTGCCAGCAGCCCACTGGCTACGGGCACCGGGGAGCTGTTTTTT. Translating gives CASSPLATGTGELFF.

This clonotype showed up many times. The V call is TRBV12-3 or TRBV12-4, the J call TRBJ2-3; 12 nucleotides match TRBD2. V gave up 6 bases and J gave up 5 bases; unmatched junction bases: 6. The CDR3 extends over 15 amino acids. The CDR3 DNA is TGTGCCAGCAGCCAACTAGCGGGAGGTGAAGATACGCAGTATTTT. Translation: CASSQLAGGEDTQYF.

This clonotype was seen at least ten times. The chain uses TRBV20-1 and TRBJ1-5, with 8 bases fitting TRBD1. The CDR3 contains 16 residues. CDR1 and CDR2 from the germline V gene are DFQATT and SNEGSKA (reference sequence). Germline trimming cut 6 bases from V and 5 bases from J; bases unmatched to any gene: 15. CDR3 coding DNA: TGCAGTGCCACTAAAGGACAGGGTTTTCCCGATCAGCCCCAGCATTTT. Encoded protein: CSATKGQGFPDQPQHF.

This clonotype was counted many times. V is TRBV20-1 and J is TRBJ1-2; 7 positions agree with TRBD1. The CDR3 covers 14 residues. Trimming took 4 bases from V and 7 from J; bases not matched to a gene: 12. Germline V gene lookup returns CDR1 DFQATT and CDR2 SNEGSKA (reference sequence). The CDR3 DNA follows: TGCAGTGCTAACAAACCCGGGACAGAGAGTGGCTACACCTTC. Residues: CSANKPGTESGYTF.

Sample share makes this clonotype medium-sized (0.01 to 0.1%). This sequence joins TRBV20-1 and TRBJ2-7; TRBD1 matches 7 bases. There are 13 residues in the CDR3. From germline, CDR1 is DFQATT and CDR2 SNEGSKA (reference sequence). V was clipped by 6 bases and J by 4 bases; unmatched bases: 9. Here the CDR3 reads CSADDRERYEQYF. The CDR3 nucleotides read TGCAGTGCAGACGACAGGGAGAGATACGAGCAGTACTTC.

In this sample, this clonotype turned up many times. V is TRBV7-9 and J is TRBJ2-4, with a weak D call TRBD1 (5 bases). The CDR3 runs 15 residues. CDR1 and CDR2 (germline): SEHNR, FQNEAQ (reference sequence). V dropped 5 bases and J dropped 0 bases, with 11 bases sitting between them. CDR3 residues: CASSLTEIAKNIQYF. In DNA, the CDR3 is TGTGCCAGCAGCCTGACAGAGATAGCCAAAAACATTCAGTACTTC.

This sequence joins TRBV5-4 and TRBJ2-7, with D possibly matching TRBD1 (5 bases). Per germline, CDR1 SGHNT and CDR2 YYREEE (reference sequence). The CDR3 runs 13 residues. The germline V and J ends were trimmed by 9 bases and 2 bases, with 15 bases remaining between them. CDR3 in amino acids: CAMSLQATYEQYF. DNA for the CDR3: TGTGCCATGAGCTTACAGGCCACCTACGAGCAGTACTTC. The full variable domain, rest sourced from reference TRBV5-4 and TRBJ2-7, is ETGVTQSPTHLIKTRGQQVTLRCSSQSGHNTVSWYQQALGQGPQFIFQYYREEENGRGNFPPRFSGLQFPNYSSELNVNALELDDSALYLCAMSLQATYEQYFGPGTRLTVT.

This clonotype has a count of ten or more. The genes are TRBV20-1 and TRBJ2-1; 7 positions agree with TRBD1. J gave up 0 bases and V 5 bases, and 7 bases lay outside the gene matches. The CDR3 extends over 15 amino acids. CDR1 and CDR2 (germline): DFQATT, SNEGSKA (reference sequence). CDR3 DNA sequence: TGCAGTGCTGAAGTAGGGGGCGACTCCTACAATGAGCAGTTCTTC. Amino acid sequence: CSAEVGGDSYNEQFF.

By frequency in the sample, this clonotype is medium-sized. CDR3 region: CASRFGQGANEQYF. The CDR3 bases are TGCGCCAGCAGGTTCGGACAGGGGGCTAACGAGCAGTACTTC. V usage is TRBV5-1 and J usage is TRBJ2-7; 11 bases fit TRBD1. Germline-derived CDR1 and CDR2 are SGHRS and YFSETQ. The CDR3 is 14 amino acids. Germline trimming cut 5 bases from V and 5 bases from J; bases unmatched to any gene: 6.